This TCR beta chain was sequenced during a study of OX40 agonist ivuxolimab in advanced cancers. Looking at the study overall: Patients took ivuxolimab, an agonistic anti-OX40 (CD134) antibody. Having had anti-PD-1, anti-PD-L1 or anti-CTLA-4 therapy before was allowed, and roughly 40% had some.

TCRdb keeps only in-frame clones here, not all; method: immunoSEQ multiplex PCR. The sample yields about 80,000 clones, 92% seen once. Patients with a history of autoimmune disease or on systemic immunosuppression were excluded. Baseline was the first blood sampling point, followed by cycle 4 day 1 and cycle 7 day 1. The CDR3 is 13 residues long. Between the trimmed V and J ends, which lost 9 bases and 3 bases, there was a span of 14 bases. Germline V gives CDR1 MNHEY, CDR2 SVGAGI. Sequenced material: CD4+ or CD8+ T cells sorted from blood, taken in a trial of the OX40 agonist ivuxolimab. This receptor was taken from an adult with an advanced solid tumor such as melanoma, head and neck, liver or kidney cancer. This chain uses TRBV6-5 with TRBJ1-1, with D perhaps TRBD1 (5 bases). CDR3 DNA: TGTGCCAGTTTTATTGGGGGGGACACTGAAGCTTTCTTT. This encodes CASFIGGDTEAFF.